The 6 T cell receptor beta chains below all came from one sample that was sequenced in a study of blood T cell repertoires in COVID-19 (dated by TCRdb to 2018 to 2020). The receptor library was made with the immunoSEQ multiplex PCR assay. Here the immuneACCESS table is served through TCRdb, limited to in-frame sequences with V and J called. Missing clones are a known gap in these copies; in checked studies unresolved V genes cover under half, and the rest lacks a known reason. The sample table shows about 330,000 clones, and around 88% are seen once. The ten largest clonotypes hold approximately 1.2% of the sample. The source material was peripheral blood. The origin of the receptors is a woman aged 50 to 65 with acute or convalescent COVID-19.

The chain has TRBV5-4 and TRBJ1-2; 8 bases match TRBD1. CDR3 length equals 17 residues. With 1 base clipped from V and 3 bases from J, the junction kept 11 bases outside the gene matches. CDR1 is SGHNT and CDR2 is YYREEE in the germline V gene (reference sequence). CDR3 protein: CASSLILAGGAYYGYTF. The CDR3 nucleotides read TGTGCCAGCAGCTTGATTCTTGCAGGGGGCGCATACTATGGCTACACCTTC.

The V and J genes are TRBV6-2 or TRBV6-3 and TRBJ1-2; D call uncertain. The germline CDR1 and CDR2 sequences are MNHEY and SVGEGT. Trimming cost V 5 bases and J 0 bases, with 22 bases left between them. The CDR3 has 18 amino acids. CDR3 region: CASSRARGRALANYGYTF. In nucleotides, the CDR3 is TGTGCCAGCAGTCGCGCTCGGGGTCGCGCCTTAGCTAACTATGGCTACACCTTC.

This clone was picked up a small number of times. The chain uses TRBV19 and TRBJ2-7; 8 bases map to TRBD1. CDR1 LNHDA and CDR2 SQIVND come from the germline V gene (reference sequence). The CDR3 spans 12 residues. The J segment lost 6 bases and the V segment lost 4 bases, leaving 2 bases of the junction unmatched. Written as DNA, the CDR3 is TGTGCCAGTAGTAGGGGGACAGGCGAGCAGTACTTC. This translates into CASSRGTGEQYF.

The chain combines TRBV12-3 or TRBV12-4 with TRBJ1-2; 7 nucleotides match TRBD1. CDR3 length equals 13 residues. The trim removed 3 bases at V and 8 bases at J, leaving 6 bases unmatched. CDR3 protein: CASSFLQGSGYTF. Here the CDR3 DNA reads TGTGCCAGCAGTTTCCTACAGGGGTCGGGCTACACCTTC.

The chain uses TRBV7-8 and TRBJ2-5, with 8 bases that match TRBD1. The CDR3 extends over 19 amino acids. V dropped 3 bases and J dropped 1; count of bases not matched to a gene: 16. CDR1 SGHVS and CDR2 FQNEAQ come from the germline V gene. The CDR3 DNA reads as TGTGCCAGCAGCTTCGGTATACCCACAGGGGGAGGAGGCCAAGAGACCCAGTACTTC. Its protein is CASSFGIPTGGGGQETQYF.

V and J are TRBV30 and TRBJ2-1, with 9 positions matching TRBD1. In germline, CDR1 is GTSNPN, CDR2 SVGIG (reference sequence). The junction had 1 base not matched to a gene; V was cut back by 0 bases and J by 7 bases. The CDR3 length is 13 residues. Here the CDR3 reads CAWSVDRGNEQFF. Here the CDR3 DNA reads TGTGCCTGGAGTGTAGACAGGGGGAATGAGCAGTTCTTC.